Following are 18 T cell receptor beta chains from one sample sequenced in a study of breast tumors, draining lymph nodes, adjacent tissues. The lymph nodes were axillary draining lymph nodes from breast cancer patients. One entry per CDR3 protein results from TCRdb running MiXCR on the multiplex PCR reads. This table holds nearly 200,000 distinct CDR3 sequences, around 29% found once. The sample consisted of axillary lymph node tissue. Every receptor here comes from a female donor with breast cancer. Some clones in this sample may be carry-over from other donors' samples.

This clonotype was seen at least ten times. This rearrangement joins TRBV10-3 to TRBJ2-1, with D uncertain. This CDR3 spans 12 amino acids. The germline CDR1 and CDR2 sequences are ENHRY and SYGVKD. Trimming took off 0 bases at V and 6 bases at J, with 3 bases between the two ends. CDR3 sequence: CAISESANEQFF. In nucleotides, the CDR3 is TGTGCCATCAGTGAGTCGGCCAATGAGCAGTTCTTC.

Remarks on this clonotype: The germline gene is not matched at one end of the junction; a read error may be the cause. In DNA, the CDR3 is TGCGCCAGCAGCCACCGACAGGGAGACTATGGCTACACCTTC. It specifies CASSHRQGDYGYTF. V and J are TRBV5-4 and TRBJ1-2, with 7 bases identical to TRBD1. This CDR3 is built from 14 residues. CDR1 is SGHNT, CDR2 YYREEE, per germline (reference sequence).

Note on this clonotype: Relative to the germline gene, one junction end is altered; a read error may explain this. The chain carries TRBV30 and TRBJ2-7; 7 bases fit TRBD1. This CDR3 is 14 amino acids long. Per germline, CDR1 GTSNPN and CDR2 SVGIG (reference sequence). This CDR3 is CAWSHDRASCEQYF. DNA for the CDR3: TGTGCCTGGAGTCACGACAGGGCCTCCTGCGAGCAGTACTTC. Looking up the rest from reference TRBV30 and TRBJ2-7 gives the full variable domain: SQTIHQWPATLVQPVGSPLSLECTVEGTSNPNLYWYRQAAGRGLQLLFYSVGIGQISSEVPQNLSASRPQDRQFILSSKKLLLSDSGFYLCAWSHDRASCEQYFGPGTRLTVT.

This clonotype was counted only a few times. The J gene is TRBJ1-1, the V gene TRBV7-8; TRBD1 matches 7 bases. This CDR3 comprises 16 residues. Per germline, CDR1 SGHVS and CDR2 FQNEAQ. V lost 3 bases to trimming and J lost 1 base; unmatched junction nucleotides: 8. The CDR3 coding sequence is TGTGCCAGCAGCTTGGCTGAGGGGGCTTGGAACACTGAAGCTTTCTTT. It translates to CASSLAEGAWNTEAFF. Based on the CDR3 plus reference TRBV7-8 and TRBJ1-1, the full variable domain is GAGVSQSPRYKVAKRGQDVALRCDPISGHVSLFWYQQALGQGPEFLTYFQNEAQLDKSGLPSDRFFAERPEGSVSTLKIQRTQQEDSAVYLCASSLAEGAWNTEAFFGQGTRLTVV.

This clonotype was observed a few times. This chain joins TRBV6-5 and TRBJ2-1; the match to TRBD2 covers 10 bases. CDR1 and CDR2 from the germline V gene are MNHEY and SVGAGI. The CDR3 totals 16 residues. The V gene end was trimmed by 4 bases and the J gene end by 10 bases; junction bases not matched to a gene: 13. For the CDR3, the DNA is TGTGCCAGCAGTTTAAGGGCCCTAGCGGGGGCCGGGGAGCAGTTCTTC. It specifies CASSLRALAGAGEQFF.

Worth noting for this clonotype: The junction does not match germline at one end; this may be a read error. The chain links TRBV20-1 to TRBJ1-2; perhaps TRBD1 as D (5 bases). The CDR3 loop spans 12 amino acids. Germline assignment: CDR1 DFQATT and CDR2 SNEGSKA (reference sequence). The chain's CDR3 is CSARTGTFGYPF. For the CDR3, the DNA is TGCAGTGCTAGAACTGGGACTTTTGGCTACCCCTTC.

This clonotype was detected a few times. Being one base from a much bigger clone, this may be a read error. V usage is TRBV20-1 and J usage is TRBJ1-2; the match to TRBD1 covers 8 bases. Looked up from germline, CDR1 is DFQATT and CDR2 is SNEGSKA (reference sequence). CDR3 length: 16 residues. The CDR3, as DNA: TGCAGTGCTAGAGATCGGGGGACAGGTTCCCACTATGGCTGCACCTTC. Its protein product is CSARDRGTGSHYGCTF.

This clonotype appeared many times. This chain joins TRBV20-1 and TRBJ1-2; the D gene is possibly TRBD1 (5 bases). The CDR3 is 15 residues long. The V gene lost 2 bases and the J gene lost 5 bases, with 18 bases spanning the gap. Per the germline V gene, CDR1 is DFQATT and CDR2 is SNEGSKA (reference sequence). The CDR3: CSARPAGTASYGYTF. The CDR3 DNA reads TGCAGTGCTAGACCCGCCGGGACTGCCTCATATGGCTACACCTTC.

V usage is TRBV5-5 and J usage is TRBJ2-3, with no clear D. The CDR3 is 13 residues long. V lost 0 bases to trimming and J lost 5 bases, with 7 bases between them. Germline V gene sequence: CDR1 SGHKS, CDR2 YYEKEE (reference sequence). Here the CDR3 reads CASSLVGVDTQYF. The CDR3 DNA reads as TGTGCCAGCAGCTTGGTTGGGGTAGATACGCAGTATTTT.

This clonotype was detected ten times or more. CDR3 residues: CASSIDGAYEQYF. The CDR3 region has the DNA TGTGCCAGTAGTATAGACGGAGCCTACGAGCAGTACTTC. The chain links TRBV19 to TRBJ2-7, with D unresolved. V was clipped by 0 bases and J by 2 bases, with 5 bases between them. The CDR3 has 13 amino acids. The germline V gene encodes CDR1 LNHDA and CDR2 SQIVND (reference sequence).

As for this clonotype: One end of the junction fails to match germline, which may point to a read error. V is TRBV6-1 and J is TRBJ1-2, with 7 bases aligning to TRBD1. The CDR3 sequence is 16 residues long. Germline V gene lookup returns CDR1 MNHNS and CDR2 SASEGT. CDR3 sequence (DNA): TGTGCCAGCAGTCAAGCTGACAGGGCAGGAGGGAATGGCTACACCTTC. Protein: CASSQADRAGGNGYTF.

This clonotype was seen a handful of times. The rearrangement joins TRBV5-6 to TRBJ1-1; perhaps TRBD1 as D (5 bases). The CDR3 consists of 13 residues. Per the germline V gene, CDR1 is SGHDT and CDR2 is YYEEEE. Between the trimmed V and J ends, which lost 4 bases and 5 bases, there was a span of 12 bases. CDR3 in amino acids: CASSRVGGTEAFF. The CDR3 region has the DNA TGTGCCAGCAGCAGGGTGGGGGGTACTGAAGCTTTCTTT.

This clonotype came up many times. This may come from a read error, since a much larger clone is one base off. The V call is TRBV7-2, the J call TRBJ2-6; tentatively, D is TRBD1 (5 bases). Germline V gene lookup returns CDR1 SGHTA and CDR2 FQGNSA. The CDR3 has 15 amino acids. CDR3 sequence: CASSNQASGANVLPF. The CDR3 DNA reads TGTGCCAGCAGCAACCAAGCATCTGGGGCCAACGTCCTGCCTTTC.

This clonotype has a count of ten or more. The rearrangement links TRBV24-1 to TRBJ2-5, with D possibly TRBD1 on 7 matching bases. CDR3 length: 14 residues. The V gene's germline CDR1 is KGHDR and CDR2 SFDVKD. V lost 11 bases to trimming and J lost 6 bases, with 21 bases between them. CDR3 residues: CAISYQGEEQTQYF. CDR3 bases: TGTGCCATTTCTTACCAGGGGGAGGAGCAGACCCAGTACTTC.

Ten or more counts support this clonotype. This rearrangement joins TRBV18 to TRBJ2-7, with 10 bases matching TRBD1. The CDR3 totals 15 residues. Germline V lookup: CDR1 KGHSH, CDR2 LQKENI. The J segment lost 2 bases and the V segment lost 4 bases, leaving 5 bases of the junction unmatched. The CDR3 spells CASSQGQGYPYEQYF. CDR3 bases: TGTGCCAGCTCACAGGGACAGGGGTATCCCTACGAGCAGTACTTC.

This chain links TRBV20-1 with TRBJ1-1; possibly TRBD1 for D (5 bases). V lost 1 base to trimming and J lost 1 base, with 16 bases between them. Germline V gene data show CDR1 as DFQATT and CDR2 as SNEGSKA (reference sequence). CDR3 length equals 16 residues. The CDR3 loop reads CSARVGSGWGNTEAFF. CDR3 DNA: TGCAGTGCTAGAGTCGGGTCAGGGTGGGGGAACACTGAAGCTTTCTTT.

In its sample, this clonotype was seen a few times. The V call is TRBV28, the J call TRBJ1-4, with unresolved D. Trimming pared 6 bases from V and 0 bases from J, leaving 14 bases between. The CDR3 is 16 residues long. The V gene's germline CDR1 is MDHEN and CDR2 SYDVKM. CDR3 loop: CASSQGRLATNEKLFF. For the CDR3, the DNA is TGTGCCAGCAGCCAAGGACGTTTGGCAACTAATGAAAAACTGTTTTTT.

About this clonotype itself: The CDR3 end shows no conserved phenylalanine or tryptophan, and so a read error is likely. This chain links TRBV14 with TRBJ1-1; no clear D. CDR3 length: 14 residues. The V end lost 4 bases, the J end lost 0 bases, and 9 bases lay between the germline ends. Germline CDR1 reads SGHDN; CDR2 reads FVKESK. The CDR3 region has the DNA TGTGCCAGCAGCCGAGCGCCCTTGAACACTGAAGCTTTCTTG. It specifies CASSRAPLNTEAFL.